A selection of T cell receptor beta chains follows, all from one sample in a study of shared clonotypes between healthy human individuals. Libraries were prepared by immunoSEQ multiplex PCR; TCRdb keeps only in-frame clonotypes and omits some of them. The sample records some 1.5 million clones, 95% to 99% being singletons. The specimen was naive CD4+ T cells sorted from blood. The receptor set was obtained from a young man in good health. Each CDR3 is given with its conserved first and last residue. D genes are given only for firm matches. The listing skips clone size in some rows; elsewhere it reads once, few, many or a size class.

V,J,size,D,CDR3,DNA
TRBV11-3,TRBJ2-1,NA,TRBD1,CASSRTGANYEQFF,TGTGCCAGCAGCCGGACAGGCGCTAACTATGAGCAGTTCTTC
TRBV5-1,TRBJ2-5,NA,NA,CASRSWARGETQYF,TGCGCCAGCAGATCGTGGGCTAGGGGGGAGACCCAGTACTTC
TRBV9,TRBJ2-1,once,TRBD2,CASSVEASGSHEQFF,TGTGCCAGCAGCGTAGAAGCTAGCGGGAGCCATGAGCAGTTCTTC
TRBV7-2,TRBJ2-7,NA,TRBD2,CASSPWTSGRYEQYF,TGTGCCAGCAGCCCCTGGACTAGCGGGAGGTACGAGCAGTACTTC
TRBV11-2,TRBJ2-7,NA,TRBD2,CASSKTSDLYEQYF,TGTGCCAGCAGCAAAACTAGCGACCTCTACGAGCAGTACTTC
TRBV18,TRBJ1-3,NA,NA,CASSPPGRRAGNTIYF,TGTGCCAGCTCACCACCGGGCAGGAGAGCTGGAAACACCATATATTTT
TRBV7-9,TRBJ2-7,NA,NA,CASSRFALGQYF,TGTGCCAGCAGCCGGTTCGCCCTCGGGCAGTACTTC
TRBV7-2,TRBJ2-1,NA,TRBD2,CASSLVFLAVPYNEQFF,TGTGCCAGCAGCTTAGTCTTCCTAGCGGTCCCCTACAATGAGCAGTTCTTC
TRBV5-1,TRBJ2-5,NA,TRBD2,CASSLGGLAGQETQYF,TGCGCCAGCAGCTTGGGGGGACTAGCGGGACAAGAGACCCAGTACTTC
TRBV15,TRBJ1-2,NA,NA,CATSRDRAEVGGYTF,TGTGCCACCAGCAGAGATCGGGCGGAGGTGGGTGGCTACACCTTC
TRBV18,TRBJ2-7,NA,NA,CASSPTYEQYF,TGTGCCAGCTCACCTACCTACGAGCAGTACTTC
TRBV5-5,TRBJ2-7,NA,NA,CASSLRESSYEQYF,TGTGCCAGCAGCTTGAGGGAATCCTCCTACGAGCAGTACTTC
TRBV20-1,TRBJ2-5,NA,NA,CSAPGQISLNF,TGCAGTGCTCCCGGACAGATTAGCTTGAACTTC
TRBV12-5,TRBJ1-2,NA,NA,CASGHGQIPYYYGYTF,TGTGCTAGTGGACATGGACAGATCCCCTACTACTATGGCTACACCTTC
TRBV15,TRBJ2-7,once,TRBD1,CATSRRQGPYEQYF,TGTGCCACCAGCAGACGACAGGGTCCCTACGAGCAGTACTTC
TRBV29-1,TRBJ2-1,NA,TRBD2,CSVEDPTKVAGGVQFF,TGCAGCGTTGAAGATCCCACCAAGGTAGCGGGAGGTGTGCAGTTCTTC
TRBV2,TRBJ2-7,NA,TRBD2,CASSLGLAGEQYF,TGTGCCAGCAGCCTAGGACTAGCGGGTGAGCAGTACTTC
TRBV28,TRBJ2-3,NA,NA,CASRYLDSKTDTQYF,TGTGCCAGCCGCTACCTTGACAGTAAGACAGATACGCAGTATTTT
TRBV5-5,TRBJ1-5,NA,TRBD1,CASSRTGGRNQPQHF,TGTGCCAGCTCTCGGACAGGGGGTAGAAATCAGCCCCAGCATTTT
TRBV5-1,TRBJ2-3,NA,NA,CASSLGMSTDTQYF,TGCGCCAGCAGCCTCGGAATGTCTACCGATACGCAGTATTTT
TRBV15,TRBJ2-3,NA,TRBD2,CATSSTTSGSVADTQYF,TGTGCCACCAGCAGTACGACTAGCGGGAGTGTCGCAGATACGCAGTATTTT
TRBV7-9,TRBJ2-7,NA,NA,CASSRTGFGSYEQYF,TGTGCCAGCAGCCGAACAGGGTTTGGGTCCTACGAGCAGTACTTC
TRBV5-4,TRBJ2-7,NA,TRBD2,CASSYRAGDHYEQYF,TGTGCCAGCAGCTACAGAGCGGGAGACCACTACGAGCAGTACTTC
TRBV10-3,TRBJ2-2,NA,TRBD1,CAISSLGQRGLATGELFF,TGTGCCATCAGTAGCTTAGGACAGAGGGGGCTCGCCACCGGGGAGCTGTTTTTT
TRBV5-4,TRBJ1-1,NA,TRBD1,CASSLPTGEWNTEAFF,TGTGCCAGCAGCTTGCCGACAGGGGAATGGAACACTGAAGCTTTCTTT
TRBV5-1,TRBJ2-2,once,NA,CASSLGPLLTGELFF,TGCGCCAGCAGCTTGGGGCCCCTTTTGACCGGGGAGCTGTTTTTT
TRBV7-9,TRBJ2-1,NA,TRBD2,CASSSFRGLAGVYNEQFF,TGTGCCAGCAGCTCATTTAGGGGACTAGCGGGAGTTTACAATGAGCAGTTCTTC
TRBV5-6,TRBJ1-5,NA,NA,CASSFRVSDQPQHF,TGTGCCAGCAGCTTCCGAGTTAGCGATCAGCCCCAGCATTTT
TRBV9,TRBJ1-1,NA,NA,CASSVGVMATEAFF,TGTGCCAGCAGCGTAGGGGTCATGGCTACTGAAGCTTTCTTT
TRBV28,TRBJ2-3,NA,NA,CASSLAPHTQYF,TGTGCCAGCAGTTTAGCCCCCCATACGCAGTATTTT
TRBV28,TRBJ2-6,NA,NA,CVSRGSGANVLTF,TGTGTGTCACGCGGCTCTGGGGCCAACGTCCTGACTTTC
TRBV5-4,TRBJ1-1,NA,TRBD1,CASSLALDRVNTEAFF,TGTGCCAGCAGCTTGGCCCTGGACAGGGTAAACACTGAAGCTTTCTTT
TRBV2,TRBJ2-5,NA,NA,CASRQQETQYF,TGTGCCAGCAGACAGCAAGAGACCCAGTACTTC
TRBV7-8,TRBJ1-1,NA,NA,CASSPYGRPDTEAFF,TGTGCCAGCAGCCCCTACGGCAGGCCCGACACTGAAGCTTTCTTT
TRBV7-9,TRBJ2-3,NA,TRBD2,CASRQSGSTDTQYF,TGTGCCAGCAGACAAAGCGGGAGTACGGATACGCAGTATTTT
TRBV30,TRBJ2-7,NA,NA,CAWRGGYEQYF,TGTGCCTGGAGAGGTGGTTACGAGCAGTACTTC
TRBV19,TRBJ2-3,once,NA,CASKVSLGTDTQYF,TGTGCCAGTAAGGTGTCCCTGGGCACAGATACGCAGTATTTT
TRBV18,TRBJ1-5,NA,TRBD1,CASSPRTGGMRTQHF,TGTGCCAGCTCACCACGTACAGGGGGTATGCGGACCCAGCATTTT
TRBV6-4,TRBJ2-3,NA,NA,CASSDGVRSADTQYF,TGTGCCAGCAGTGACGGGGTGAGGTCGGCAGATACGCAGTATTTT
TRBV10-3,TRBJ2-7,NA,NA,CAISEGFRYEQYF,TGTGCCATCAGTGAAGGATTTAGATACGAGCAGTACTTC
TRBV6-5,TRBJ2-6,NA,NA,CASTHGRSGANVLTF,TGTGCCAGCACCCACGGGCGTTCTGGGGCCAACGTCCTGACTTTC
TRBV5-4,TRBJ2-3,NA,NA,CASSPGSDTQYF,TGTGCCAGCAGCCCTGGCTCAGATACGCAGTATTTT
TRBV10-3,TRBJ2-7,NA,NA,CAISGQNSYEQYF,TGTGCCATCAGTGGACAGAACTCCTACGAGCAGTACTTC
TRBV28,TRBJ1-2,once,TRBD1,CASSLWEAGQGARGGYTF,TGTGCCAGCAGTTTATGGGAGGCGGGACAGGGGGCGAGAGGTGGCTACACCTTC
TRBV5-8,TRBJ2-7,once,NA,CASSFLAGYEQYF,TGTGCCAGCAGCTTTTTGGCTGGGTACGAGCAGTACTTC
TRBV27,TRBJ2-3,once,TRBD2,CASRWSGVDTQYF,TGTGCCTCTCGGTGGAGCGGGGTAGATACGCAGTATTTT
TRBV27,TRBJ2-7,NA,NA,CASSFSGTGYEQYF,TGTGCCAGCAGTTTTTCGGGAACGGGGTACGAGCAGTACTTC
TRBV9,TRBJ1-3,NA,NA,CASSVDGSISGNTIYF,TGTGCCAGCAGCGTAGATGGTTCGATCTCTGGAAACACCATATATTTT
TRBV28,TRBJ2-7,NA,TRBD1,CASSGQGVTYEQYF,TGTGCCAGCAGTGGACAGGGGGTAACGTACGAGCAGTACTTC
TRBV5-4,TRBJ2-7,NA,TRBD2,CASSRTSGRAYEQYF,TGTGCCAGCAGCCGCACTAGCGGGAGGGCCTACGAGCAGTACTTC
TRBV6-5,TRBJ1-1,NA,NA,CASRDSGATEAFF,TGTGCCAGCAGGGACAGTGGGGCCACTGAAGCTTTCTTT
TRBV7-2,TRBJ2-3,NA,NA,CASSPLGTDTQYF,TGTGCCAGCAGCCCCTTAGGCACAGATACGCAGTATTTT
TRBV9,TRBJ1-1,few,NA,CASSVEAGRNTEAFF,TGTGCCAGCAGCGTAGAGGCAGGGAGGAACACTGAAGCTTTCTTT